This T cell receptor beta chain was sequenced for a study of blood T cell repertoires in COVID-19 (dated by TCRdb to about 2020). With respect to the entire study: Collaborator samples came from the United States, Italy and Spain and covered acute and convalescent phases of COVID-19. The samples were drawn from the first 160 participants of the ongoing ImmuneRACE study and from 1,254 subjects provided by 6 global collaborators. Subjects who had been exposed to COVID-19, were actively infected with it, or had recovered from it provided the deeply sampled blood TCRbeta repertoires that made up the dataset. The prospective study material was composed of cDNA or gDNA derived from T cells, B-cell-depleted T cells, or PBMCs. A de-identified subject ID, COVID-19 status, age in years and sex were almost always included in the sample metadata. Where available, HLA class I and class II types were obtained from metadata supplied by the sample provider rather than from assay-based typing. The repertoires were made available in a free public database intended to serve as a resource for research on the immune response to SARS-CoV-2.

On this clone itself: There is no known antigen for this receptor. The input lacks base qualities; no much larger clone sits a single base away.

Beyond this particular receptor, the publication reports: The amount of clinical and demographic metadata varied by source and participant and was provided uncurated.

The germline V gene sets CDR1 to SGHTA and CDR2 to FQGTGA. Reading from cysteine to phenylalanine, the CDR3 counts 16 amino acids. Here the CDR3 DNA is all that survives: 48 bases in frame from base 1. The V and J ends are trimmed by 0 bases and 10 bases, leaving 16 bases between them. Participants in the prospective study were aged roughly 18 to 100 years, lived in under 30 United States geographic areas, and enrolled through a virtual design. In the prospective study, participants were assigned to cohorts based on the clinical history participants reported in a screening survey and a study questionnaire. For ImmuneRACE Cohort 3, a participant was defined as recovered based on two consecutive negative NP/OP PCR tests, clearance by a healthcare professional, or resolution of symptoms. Each participant in the prospective study had whole blood, serum and a nasopharyngeal or oropharyngeal swab collected by mobile phlebotomists. Participants in the prospective study had the option to provide additional blood draws and questionnaires over an approximately 2-month period. Before DNA extraction, prospective study blood samples were shipped either frozen or at room temperature.

The immunoSEQ Assay, a bias-controlled multiplex PCR, was used to amplify TCRbeta CDR3 regions from genomic DNA. The study's own analysis went as follows. The number of nucleated cells in each sample was estimated from the amplification of reference gene primers within the assay. To quantify the absolute abundance of each unique TCRbeta CDR3 rearrangement, sequence reads were collapsed and filtered. For each sample, productive Simpson clonality was calculated by taking the square root of Simpson's diversity index across productive rearrangements. Held by TCRdb, this immuneACCESS table contains in-frame sequences only and omits some clones. Under half of the omission traces to an unresolved V gene where checked; the cause of the rest is unknown. V, J and clone size were drawn from that table, and D and trimming were deduced from the DNA. Present in this sample are roughly 300,000 clones, roughly 85% of which were seen just once. The ten biggest clones cover 2% to 3% of the sample.

This receptor was taken from a woman aged 50 to 60 who had recovered from COVID-19. The rearranged chain carries TRBV7-3 and TRBJ1-6, and TRBD1 may be the D gene, going by 5 matching bases. Sequenced: PBMCs or T cells enriched from blood (not recorded which). The nucleotide sequence reads as follows: TGTGCCAGCAGCTTAACCGGGTGGGGGGTTTTGTCACCCCTCCACTTT. It codes for CASSLTGWGVLSPLHF.